This TCR beta chain was identified in a study of Ad26.COV2.S vaccination and SARS-CoV-2 variants. Treatment noted: about 20 received Ad26.COV2.S at low or high dose, single or two shots; 5 received placebo; per-sample allocation not given. Sampling took place 63 days after the first vaccine or placebo injection. The CDR3 consists of 15 residues. CDR1 and CDR2 from the germline V gene are ENHRY and SYGVKD. The trim removed 4 bases at V and 8 bases at J, leaving 9 bases unmatched. Produced via immunoSEQ multiplex PCR; TCRdb's table is partial and in-frame only. Of under 250,000 clones listed, around 88% were seen once; the top ten hold 2.9%.

This clonotype was sampled from a person between 18 and 60 years old who received the Ad26.COV2.S COVID-19 vaccine or a placebo. Sequencing was performed on peripheral blood, taken in a trial of Ad26.COV2.S vaccine versus placebo. The chain couples TRBV10-3 to TRBJ2-1; TRBD2 matches at 9 bases. CDR3 protein: CAISAAGGPADEQFF. The CDR3 region has the DNA TGTGCCATCAGTGCGGCGGGAGGGCCGGCGGATGAGCAGTTCTTC.